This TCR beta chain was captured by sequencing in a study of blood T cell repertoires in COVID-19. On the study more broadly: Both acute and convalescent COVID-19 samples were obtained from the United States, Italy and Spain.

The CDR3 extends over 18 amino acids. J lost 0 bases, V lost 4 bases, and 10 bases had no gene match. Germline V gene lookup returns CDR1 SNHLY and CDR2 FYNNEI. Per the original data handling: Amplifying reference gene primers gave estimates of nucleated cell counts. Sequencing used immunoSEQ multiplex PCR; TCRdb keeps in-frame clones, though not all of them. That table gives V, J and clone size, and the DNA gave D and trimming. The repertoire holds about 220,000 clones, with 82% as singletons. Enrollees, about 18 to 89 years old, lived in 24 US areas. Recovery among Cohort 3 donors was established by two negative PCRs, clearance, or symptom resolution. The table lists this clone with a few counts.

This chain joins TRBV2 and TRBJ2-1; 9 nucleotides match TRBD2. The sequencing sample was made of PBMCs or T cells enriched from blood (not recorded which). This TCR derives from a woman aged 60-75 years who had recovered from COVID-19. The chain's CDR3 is CASSGRASGASSYNEQFF. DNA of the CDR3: TGTGCCAGCAGTGGAAGGGCTAGCGGGGCGAGCTCCTACAATGAGCAGTTCTTC.